This record concerns one T cell receptor beta chain sequence. What it binds is not known. Germline values: CDR1 MGHRA, CDR2 YSYEKL. The CDR3 runs to 15 residues. Between the trimmed V and J ends, which lost 4 bases and 4 bases, there was a span of 16 bases. The data stem from a study of T cell repertoires in cytomegalovirus infection. TCRdb recomputed calls from the reads with MiXCR, one row per CDR3 protein. The table lists hundreds of thousands of distinct CDR3 sequences, roughly 33% of them singletons. The TCR comes from a human donor in good health (CMV status not recorded). Some clones in this sample may be carry-over from other donors' samples. Sequencing was performed on cultured PBMCs, taken from culture after CMV antigen stimulation. V usage is TRBV4-1 and J usage is TRBJ1-1; D perhaps matches TRBD1 (5 bases). CDR3 bases: TGCGCCAGCAGCCGCGTGCCGGGGGGGGGCACTGAAGCTTTCTTT. Translating gives CASSRVPGGGTEAFF.